One and the same sample provided the 16 T cell receptor beta chains below, sequenced in a study of T-cell reconstitution after alpha-beta-depleted transplantation in children. The TCRbeta library incorporated unique molecular identifiers. TCRdb fed the PCR reads into MiXCR, producing one record per CDR3 protein. The table includes roughly 100,000 distinct CDR3 sequences, more than 7% detected once. This specimen consisted of PBMCs from the stem cell graft donor, obtained from the stem cell graft. All receptors derive from a human donor who donated a stem cell graft to a child with congenital amegakaryocytic thrombocytopenia.

This clonotype has at least ten counts. The V call is TRBV4-1, the J call TRBJ1-2, with D possibly matching TRBD1 (5 bases). CDR1 and CDR2 (germline): MGHRA, YSYEKL. The CDR3 has 14 amino acids. The V end was cut by 0 bases, the J end by 8 bases, with 13 bases between. CDR3 protein: CASSQERREGGYTF. CDR3 bases: TGCGCCAGCAGCCAAGAACGCAGGGAAGGGGGCTACACCTTC.

This clonotype was detected many times. The rearrangement joins TRBV3-1 to TRBJ1-5; 9 positions match TRBD1. Trimming at V came to 1 base and at J to 3 bases, leaving 4 bases not matched to a gene. The CDR3 spans 16 residues. Germline CDR1 reads LGHDT; CDR2 reads YNNKEL (reference sequence). The chain's CDR3 is CASSQGQGGLNQPQHF. The CDR3 bases are TGTGCCAGCAGCCAAGGACAGGGGGGCCTCAATCAGCCCCAGCATTTT.

This clonotype was counted only a few times. The chain is built from TRBV12-3 or TRBV12-4 and TRBJ2-1; D possibly corresponds to TRBD2 (5 bases). This CDR3 region has 16 residues. The V gene lost 0 bases and the J gene lost 0 bases, with 9 bases spanning the gap. CDR3 in DNA: TGTGCCAGCAGTTTAGCGAGGGTCGACTCCTACAATGAGCAGTTCTTC. It yields the protein CASSLARVDSYNEQFF.

V usage is TRBV7-9 and J usage is TRBJ2-2; possibly TRBD2 for D (6 bases). CDR3 length equals 14 residues. V was shortened by 6 bases and J by 5 bases, with 13 bases between the two germline ends. Germline V gene data show CDR1 as SEHNR and CDR2 as FQNEAQ (reference sequence). CDR3 sequence reads: CASRESGRTGELFF. In DNA form, the CDR3 reads TGTGCCAGCAGGGAAAGCGGGCGGACCGGGGAGCTGTTTTTT.

The table lists this clonotype with many counts. The rearrangement uses TRBV7-2 and TRBJ1-1; maybe TRBD1 (5 bases). The germline gives CDR1 SGHTA, CDR2 FQGNSA. V was clipped by 5 bases and J by 1 base, with 11 bases between them. The CDR3 runs to 14 residues. CDR3 amino acids: CASSRGTENTEAFF. DNA for the CDR3: TGTGCCAGCAGCCGCGGGACCGAGAACACTGAAGCTTTCTTT.

Ten or more counts support this clonotype. The chain recombines TRBV20-1 with TRBJ1-1, with TRBD1 matching 9 bases. The ends lost 6 bases at V and 0 bases at J; junction bases unmatched: 2. Germline V gives CDR1 DFQATT, CDR2 SNEGSKA (reference sequence). This CDR3 has 13 residues. CDR3 coding DNA: TGCAGTGCCACAGGGGGCATGAACACTGAAGCTTTCTTT. The encoded protein is CSATGGMNTEAFF.

With respect to this clonotype: A read error may be the cause here, since a much bigger clone is one base away. The chain couples TRBV12-3 or TRBV12-4 to TRBJ2-1, with 7 bases identical to TRBD1. Losses at the gene ends were 6 bases for V and 9 bases for J; bases not matched to a gene: 14. The CDR3 sequence is 15 residues long. DNA of the CDR3: TGTGCCAGCAGACCTGGCGGTACAGGGGCATTTGAGCAGTTCTTC. This encodes CASRPGGTGAFEQFF.

The sample holds many counts of this clonotype. The chain is built from TRBV16 and TRBJ1-1, with unresolved D. The CDR3 extends over 13 amino acids. Trimming took 1 base from V and 0 from J, leaving 3 bases between them. Germline V gene sequence: CDR1 KGHSY, CDR2 FQNENV. This chain's CDR3 is CASSQLVNTEAFF. CDR3 DNA: TGTGCCAGCAGCCAATTGGTGAACACTGAAGCTTTCTTT.

V and J are TRBV6-1 and TRBJ1-2, with a weak D call TRBD1 (6 bases). The CDR3 runs 12 residues. Trimming removed 4 bases from V and 6 bases from J, with 9 bases in between. Germline V gene lookup returns CDR1 MNHNS and CDR2 SASEGT. The CDR3 region is CASSARDNGYTF. In DNA form, the CDR3 reads TGTGCCAGCAGTGCCAGGGACAATGGCTACACCTTC.

The rearrangement joins TRBV3-1 to TRBJ1-2; D is undetermined. CDR3 length: 14 amino acids. Germline V lookup: CDR1 LGHDT, CDR2 YNNKEL (reference sequence). The ends were cut back, 10 bases at V and 0 bases at J, with 15 bases in the middle. CDR3 loop: CAISHDGTNYGYTF. The CDR3 DNA follows: TGTGCCATCTCCCACGACGGTACTAACTATGGCTACACCTTC.

The sample holds many counts of this clonotype. This chain uses TRBV28 with TRBJ2-1, with D unclear. V lost 4 bases and J 9 bases, leaving 13 bases between the germline ends. The germline gives CDR1 MDHEN, CDR2 SYDVKM. The CDR3 is 13 amino acids. CDR3 sequence (DNA): TGTGCCAGCAGTTCCGGACGGCGGTCTGAGCAGTTCTTC. The encoded protein is CASSSGRRSEQFF.

This clonotype was observed at least ten times. The rearrangement uses TRBV29-1 and TRBJ1-4, with D uncertain. Trimming left V 5 bases short and J 11 bases short, with 18 bases between. This CDR3 is 13 amino acids long. Germline CDR1 is SQVTM and CDR2 is ANQGSEA. The CDR3 sequence: CSVCESVRGKLFF. CDR3 DNA sequence: TGCAGCGTTTGTGAGTCTGTCCGAGGGAAACTGTTTTTT.

This clonotype was seen at least ten times. The J gene is TRBJ2-7, the V gene TRBV27; D may be TRBD1 (6 bases). This CDR3 comprises 12 residues. Trimming took 5 bases from V and 7 from J, leaving 12 bases between them. Germline CDR1 and CDR2: MNHEY and SMNVEV (reference sequence). CDR3 sequence (DNA): TGTGCCAGCAGTCCCCCTGGGACAGAGCAGTACTTC. This codes for CASSPPGTEQYF.

This clonotype has ten or more counts. V usage is TRBV15 and J usage is TRBJ2-2, with TRBD2 matching 8 bases. The length of the CDR3 is 15 residues. CDR1 is LNHNV, CDR2 YYDKDF, per germline (reference sequence). Unmatched junction bases numbered 4, after V lost 5 bases and J lost 2 bases. CDR3 residues: CATSFGTRNTGELFF. The DNA for the CDR3 is TGTGCCACCAGCTTCGGGACTAGAAACACCGGGGAGCTGTTTTTT.

This clonotype was detected only a few times. Here the CDR3 reads CASSQGPLRETQYF. The CDR3 nucleotides are TGTGCCAGCAGCCAAGGTCCATTGAGAGAGACCCAGTACTTC. This chain joins TRBV14 and TRBJ2-5; D unclear. V dropped 1 base and J dropped 4 bases, with 10 bases sitting between them. The CDR3 is 14 residues long. Germline-derived CDR1 and CDR2 are SGHDN and FVKESK.

This clonotype was detected many times. The chain links TRBV29-1 to TRBJ1-6; D may be TRBD1 (6 bases). Per germline, CDR1 SQVTM and CDR2 ANQGSEA. V lost 5 bases to trimming and J lost 8 bases, with 16 bases between them. The CDR3 has 14 residues. CDR3 DNA sequence: TGCAGCGTTACCACAGGGCGGGGGGATTCACCCCTCCACTTT. Translation gives CSVTTGRGDSPLHF. Complete variable domain (other parts from reference TRBV29-1 and TRBJ1-6): SAVISQKPSRDICQRGTSLTIQCQVDSQVTMMFWYRQQPGQSLTLIATANQGSEATYESGFVIDKFPISRPNLTFSTLTVSNMSPEDSSIYLCSVTTGRGDSPLHFGNGTRLTVT.